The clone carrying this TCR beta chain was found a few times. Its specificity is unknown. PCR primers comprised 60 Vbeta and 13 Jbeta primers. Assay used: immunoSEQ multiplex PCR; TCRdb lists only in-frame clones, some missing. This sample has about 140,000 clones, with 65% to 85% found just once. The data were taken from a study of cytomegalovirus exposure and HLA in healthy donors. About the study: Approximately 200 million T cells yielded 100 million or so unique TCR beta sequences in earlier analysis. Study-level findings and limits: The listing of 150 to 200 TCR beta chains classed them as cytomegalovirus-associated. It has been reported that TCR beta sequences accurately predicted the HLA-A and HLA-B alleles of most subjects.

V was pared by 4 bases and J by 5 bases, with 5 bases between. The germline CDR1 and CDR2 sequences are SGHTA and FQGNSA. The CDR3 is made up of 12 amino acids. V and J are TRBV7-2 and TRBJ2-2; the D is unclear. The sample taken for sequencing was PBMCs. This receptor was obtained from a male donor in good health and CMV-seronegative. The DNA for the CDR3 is TGTGCCAGCAGCTCTAGGACCGGGGAGCTGTTTTTT. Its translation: CASSSRTGELFF. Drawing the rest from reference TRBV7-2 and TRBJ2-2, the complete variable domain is GAGVSQSPSNKVTEKGKDVELRCDPISGHTALYWYRQSLGQGLEFLIYFQGNSAPDKSGLPSDRFSAERTGGSVSTLTIQRTQQEDSAVYLCASSSRTGELFFGEGSRLTVL.